This TCR beta chain stems from a study of T cell responses to AZD1222 COVID-19 vaccine. This CDR3 spans 15 amino acids. Trimming left V 2 bases short and J 3 bases short, with 15 bases between. Germline CDR1 reads SGDLS; CDR2 reads YYNGEE. The study, taken as a whole, reports: Donors were mostly white British, more females; clonal diversity possibly underestimated.

As for this clone: Its matching antigen is unknown.

Produced via immunoSEQ multiplex PCR; TCRdb's table is partial and in-frame only. The repertoire includes around 99,000 clones, around nine tenths of them detected once, and about 12% sits in the top ten. This chain joins TRBV9 and TRBJ2-7; TRBD2 might be the D (5 bases). The specimen comprised peripheral blood, sampled on day 0 of AZD1222 vaccination. This TCR derives from an adult in good health. The DNA of the CDR3 is TGTGCCAGCAGCGTTCGGGGAGAGGTGAACTACGAGCAGTACTTC. This sequence encodes CASSVRGEVNYEQYF.